This T cell receptor (beta chain) was profiled in a study of blood T cell repertoires in COVID-19. As for the study in general: The United States, Italy and Spain were the sources of the acute and convalescent COVID-19 samples.

TCRdb's copy holds only in-frame clones and misses some; the assay was immunoSEQ multiplex PCR. The sample records about 200,000 clones, around nine tenths being singletons. During the 2 weeks before they entered the study, exposed participants had met someone with a PCR-confirmed or clinician-diagnosed COVID-19 case. This sequence originates from a young woman who had been exposed to COVID-19. Sequencing was done on a sample of PBMCs or T cells enriched from blood (not recorded which).

The CDR3 nucleotides are TGTGCCAGCAGTTTATCAGGACAGGGGATCTACGAGCAGTACTTC. The encoded protein is CASSLSGQGIYEQYF. This chain uses TRBV27 with TRBJ2-7; 9 bases match TRBD1. The ends lost 0 bases at V and 3 bases at J; junction bases unmatched: 3. Germline V gene sequence: CDR1 MNHEY, CDR2 SMNVEV (reference sequence). This CDR3 region has 15 residues.